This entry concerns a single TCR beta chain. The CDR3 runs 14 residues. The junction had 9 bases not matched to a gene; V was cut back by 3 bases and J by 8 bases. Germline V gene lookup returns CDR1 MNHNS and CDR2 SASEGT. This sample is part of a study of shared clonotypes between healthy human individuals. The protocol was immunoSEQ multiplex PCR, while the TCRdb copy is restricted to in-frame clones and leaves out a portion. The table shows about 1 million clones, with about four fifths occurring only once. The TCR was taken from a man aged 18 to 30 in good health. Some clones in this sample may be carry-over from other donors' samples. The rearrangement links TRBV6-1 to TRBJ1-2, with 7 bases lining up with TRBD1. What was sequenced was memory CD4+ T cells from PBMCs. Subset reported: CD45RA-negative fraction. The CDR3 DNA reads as TGTGCCAGCAGTGAGACAGGGAATAGTCGCGGCTACACCTTC. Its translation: CASSETGNSRGYTF.